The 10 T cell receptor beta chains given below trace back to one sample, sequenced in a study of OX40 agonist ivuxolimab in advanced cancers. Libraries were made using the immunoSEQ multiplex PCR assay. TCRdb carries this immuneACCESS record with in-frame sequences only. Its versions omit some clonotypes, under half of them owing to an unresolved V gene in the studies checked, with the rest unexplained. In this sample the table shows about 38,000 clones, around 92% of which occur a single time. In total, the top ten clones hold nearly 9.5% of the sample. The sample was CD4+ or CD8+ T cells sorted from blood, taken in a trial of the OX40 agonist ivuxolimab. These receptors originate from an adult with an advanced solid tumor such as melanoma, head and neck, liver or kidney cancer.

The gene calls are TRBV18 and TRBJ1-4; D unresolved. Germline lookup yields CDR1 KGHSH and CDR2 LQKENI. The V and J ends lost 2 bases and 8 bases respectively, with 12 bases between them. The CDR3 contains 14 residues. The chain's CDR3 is CASSPVDGEEKLFF. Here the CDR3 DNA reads TGTGCCAGCTCACCAGTTGACGGAGAGGAAAAACTGTTTTTT.

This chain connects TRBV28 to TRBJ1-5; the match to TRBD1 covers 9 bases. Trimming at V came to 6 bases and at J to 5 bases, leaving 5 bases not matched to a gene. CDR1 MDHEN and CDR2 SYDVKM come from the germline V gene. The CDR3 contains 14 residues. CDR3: CASRWTGEYQPQHF. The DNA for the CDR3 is TGTGCCAGCAGGTGGACAGGGGAATATCAGCCCCAGCATTTT.

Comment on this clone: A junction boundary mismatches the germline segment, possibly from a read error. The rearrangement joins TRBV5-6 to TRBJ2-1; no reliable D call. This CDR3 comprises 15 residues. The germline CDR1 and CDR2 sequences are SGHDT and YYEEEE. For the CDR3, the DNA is TGTGCCAGCAGCTTGGGGGGTAGGCCCTACATTGAGCAGTTCTTC. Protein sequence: CASSLGGRPYIEQFF.

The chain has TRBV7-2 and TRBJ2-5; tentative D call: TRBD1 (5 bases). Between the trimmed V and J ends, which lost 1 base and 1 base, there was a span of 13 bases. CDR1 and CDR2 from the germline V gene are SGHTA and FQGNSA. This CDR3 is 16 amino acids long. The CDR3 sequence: CASSLVSPGPQETQYF. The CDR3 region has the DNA TGTGCCAGCAGCTTAGTATCTCCAGGGCCCCAAGAGACCCAGTACTTC.

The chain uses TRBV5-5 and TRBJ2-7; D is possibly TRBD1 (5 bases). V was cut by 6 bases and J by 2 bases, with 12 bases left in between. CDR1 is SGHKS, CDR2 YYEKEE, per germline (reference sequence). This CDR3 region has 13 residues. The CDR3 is CASIGADTYEQYV. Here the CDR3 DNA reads TGTGCCAGCATAGGGGCGGATACCTACGAGCAGTACGTC.

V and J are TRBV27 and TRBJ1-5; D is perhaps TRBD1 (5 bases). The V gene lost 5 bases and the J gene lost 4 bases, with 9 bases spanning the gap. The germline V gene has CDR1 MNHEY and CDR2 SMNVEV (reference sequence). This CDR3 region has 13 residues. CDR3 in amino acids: CASSPTANQPQHF. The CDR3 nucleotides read TGTGCCAGCAGTCCGACAGCTAATCAGCCCCAGCATTTT.

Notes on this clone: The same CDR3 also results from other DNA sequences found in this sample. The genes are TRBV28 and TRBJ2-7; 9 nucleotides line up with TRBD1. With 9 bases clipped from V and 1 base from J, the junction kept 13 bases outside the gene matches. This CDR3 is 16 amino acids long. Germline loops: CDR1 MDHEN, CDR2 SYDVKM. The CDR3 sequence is CASRFRGQGRSYEQYF. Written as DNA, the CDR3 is TGTGCCAGTAGATTCCGGGGACAGGGTAGATCCTACGAGCAGTACTTC.

CDR3 in amino acids: CASSLGDKRGDTEAFF. In nucleotides, the CDR3 is TGTGCCAGCAGCTTAGGGGATAAGCGGGGAGACACTGAAGCTTTCTTT. V and J are TRBV7-9 and TRBJ1-1; no reliable D call. The CDR3 extends over 16 amino acids. Looked up from germline, CDR1 is SEHNR and CDR2 is FQNEAQ (reference sequence). The V gene lost 1 base and the J gene lost 3 bases, with 15 bases spanning the gap.

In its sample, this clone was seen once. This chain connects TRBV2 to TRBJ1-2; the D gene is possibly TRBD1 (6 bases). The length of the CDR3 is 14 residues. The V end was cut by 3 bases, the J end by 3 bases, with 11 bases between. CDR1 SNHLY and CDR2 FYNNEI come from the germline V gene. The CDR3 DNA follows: TGTGCCAGCAGTGAGGGGGCCCTCTACTATGGCTACACCTTC. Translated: CASSEGALYYGYTF. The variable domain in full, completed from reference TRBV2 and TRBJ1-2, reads EPEVTQTPSHQVTQMGQEVILRCVPISNHLYFYWYRQILGQKVEFLVSFYNNEISEKSEIFDDQFSVERPDGSNFTLKIRSTKLEDSAMYFCASSEGALYYGYTFGSGTRLTVV.

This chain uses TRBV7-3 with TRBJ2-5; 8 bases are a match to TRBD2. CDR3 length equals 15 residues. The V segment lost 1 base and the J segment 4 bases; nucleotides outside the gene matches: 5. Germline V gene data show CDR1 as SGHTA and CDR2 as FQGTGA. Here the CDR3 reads CASSLSGLAGETQYF. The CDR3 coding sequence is TGTGCCAGCAGCTTAAGCGGGCTAGCGGGAGAGACCCAGTACTTC.